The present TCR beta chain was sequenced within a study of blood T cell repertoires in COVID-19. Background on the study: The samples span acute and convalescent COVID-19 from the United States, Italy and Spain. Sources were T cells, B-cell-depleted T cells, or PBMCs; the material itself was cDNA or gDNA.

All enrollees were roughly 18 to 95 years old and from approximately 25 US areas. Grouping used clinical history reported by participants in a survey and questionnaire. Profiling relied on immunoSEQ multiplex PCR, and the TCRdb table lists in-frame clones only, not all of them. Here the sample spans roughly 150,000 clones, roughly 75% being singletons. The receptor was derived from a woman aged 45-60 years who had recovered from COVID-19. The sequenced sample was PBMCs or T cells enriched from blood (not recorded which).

The CDR3 DNA reads as TGTGCCAGCAGTTTCATCCGGGACAGGGACTATGGCTACACCTTC. It yields the protein CASSFIRDRDYGYTF. The chain employs TRBV27 and TRBJ1-2; 9 nucleotides line up with TRBD1. The junction had 5 bases not matched to a gene; V was cut back by 3 bases and J by 3 bases. Germline V gene lookup returns CDR1 MNHEY and CDR2 SMNVEV (reference sequence). The CDR3 consists of 15 residues.